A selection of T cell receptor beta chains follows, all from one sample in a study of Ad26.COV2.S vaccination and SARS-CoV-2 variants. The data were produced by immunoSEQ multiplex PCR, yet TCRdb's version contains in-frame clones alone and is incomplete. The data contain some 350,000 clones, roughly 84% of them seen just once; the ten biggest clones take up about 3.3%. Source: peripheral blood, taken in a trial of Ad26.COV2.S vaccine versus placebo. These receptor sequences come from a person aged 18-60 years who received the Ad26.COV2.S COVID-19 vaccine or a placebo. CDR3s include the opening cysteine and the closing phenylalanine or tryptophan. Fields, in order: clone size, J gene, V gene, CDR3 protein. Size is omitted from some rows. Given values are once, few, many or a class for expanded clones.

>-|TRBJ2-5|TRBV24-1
CATSDNERGGETQYF
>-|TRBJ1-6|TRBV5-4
CASSPSQGPYNSPLHF
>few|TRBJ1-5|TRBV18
CASFEGSNQPQHF
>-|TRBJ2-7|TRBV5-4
CASSLASGGYYEQYF
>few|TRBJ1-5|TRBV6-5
CASSPQGAGNQPQHF
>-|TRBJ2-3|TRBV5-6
CASSFGGLATPDTQYF
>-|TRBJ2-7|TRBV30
CAWSSQGIPSYEQYF
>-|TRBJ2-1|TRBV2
CASSPLAGGYNEQFF
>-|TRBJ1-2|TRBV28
CASSLTDRAGGYTF
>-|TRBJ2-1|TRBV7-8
CASSLGTSGSNEQFF
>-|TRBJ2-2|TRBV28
CASSFWPLPVREESGELFF
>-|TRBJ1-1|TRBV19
CASSTTRDRERVRWMNTEAFF